The clone carrying this TCR beta chain appeared a few times. What it binds is not known. The record originates from a study of T cells in Graves' hyperthyroidism and ophthalmopathy. CDR3 length: 11 amino acids. Germline V CDR1 and CDR2: SGDLS, YYNGEE. Deletions cut 7 bases from V and 6 bases from J, with 7 bases between. Study findings and constraints: Blood samples included most of the expanded thyroid clonotypes exceeding 0.001.

It was RNA transcripts that yielded the amplified TCR beta CDR3 regions. A set of HTBI primers served as the primers for a first-round RT-PCR of the TCR CDR3. TCRdb ran MiXCR on the multiplex PCR reads and lists one entry per CDR3 protein. The table lists 300,000 to 500,000 distinct CDR3 sequences, about 14% of them singletons. The cohort's ophthalmopathy patients, a group with duration under 3 months, had a Clinical Activity Score of at least 3 and a NOSPECS grade of at least 4. The study left out patients who had uncontrolled infection, other autoimmune disease, pregnancy or lactation. The diagnostic basis comprised clinical symptoms, serum thyroxine and TRAb, thyroid ultrasound and orbital computed tomography.

The origin of this receptor is a man aged 50 to 60 with Graves' ophthalmopathy. The chain couples TRBV9 to TRBJ2-2, with D hard to call. Sequencing was carried out using blood. The CDR3 DNA reads TGTGCCAGCGCAGGACCCGGGGAGCTGTTTTTT. As protein: CASAGPGELFF.